This T cell receptor (beta chain) was sequenced for a study of control samples from healthy donors and cancer patients. CDR1 and CDR2 from the germline V gene are SGDLS and YYNGEE. This CDR3 spans 15 amino acids. The trim removed 4 bases at V and 8 bases at J, leaving 6 bases unmatched. The protocol was immunoSEQ multiplex PCR, while the TCRdb copy is restricted to in-frame clones and leaves out a portion. This table holds 110,000 to 150,000 clones, under 95% found once. This TCR was recovered from a man aged 40-50 years in good health. Sequencing was performed on blood. This chain connects TRBV9 to TRBJ2-1; TRBD2 aligns across 13 bases. For the CDR3, the DNA is TGTGCCAGCAGCCCACTAGCGGGAGGGTTCGATGAGCAGTTCTTC. Encoded protein: CASSPLAGGFDEQFF. Using reference TRBV9 and TRBJ2-1 for the parts outside the CDR3, the full variable domain is DSGVTQTPKHLITATGQRVTLRCSPRSGDLSVYWYQQSLDQGLQFLIQYYNGEERAKGNILERFSAQQFPDLHSELNLSSLELGDSALYFCASSPLAGGFDEQFFGPGTRLTVL.